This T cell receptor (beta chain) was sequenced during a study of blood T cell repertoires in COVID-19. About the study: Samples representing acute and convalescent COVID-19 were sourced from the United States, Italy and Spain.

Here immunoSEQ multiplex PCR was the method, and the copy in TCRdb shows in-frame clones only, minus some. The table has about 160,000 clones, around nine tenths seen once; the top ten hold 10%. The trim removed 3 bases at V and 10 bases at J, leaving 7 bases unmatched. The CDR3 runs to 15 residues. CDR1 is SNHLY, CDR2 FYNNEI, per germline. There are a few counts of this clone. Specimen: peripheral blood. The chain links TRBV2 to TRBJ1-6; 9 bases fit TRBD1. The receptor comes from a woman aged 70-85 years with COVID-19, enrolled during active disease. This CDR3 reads CASSDRDRVGSPLHF. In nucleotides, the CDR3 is TGTGCCAGCAGTGATAGGGACAGGGTGGGGTCACCCCTCCACTTT.